Shown below are 10 T cell receptor beta chains from a single sample sequenced in a study of early T cells in non-severe SARS-CoV-2 infection. From the 5' RACE reads, TCRdb called clonotypes with MiXCR, one entry per CDR3 protein. The table includes over 80,000 distinct CDR3 sequences, 10% to 15% detected once. Specimen: whole blood, collected at baseline. All receptors derive from an adult who was a healthcare worker with PCR-confirmed SARS-CoV-2 infection or an uninfected control (not recorded which).

The chain combines TRBV5-5 with TRBJ2-5; D might be TRBD2 (6 bases). The CDR3 is 15 residues long. Trimming took off 2 bases at V and 5 bases at J, with 16 bases between the two ends. In germline, CDR1 is SGHKS, CDR2 YYEKEE (reference sequence). The CDR3 DNA follows: TGTGCCAGCAGCTTTAGAGAGGCCGGGGGTGAGACCCAGTACTTC. Translating it yields CASSFREAGGETQYF.

This clonotype was detected only a few times. The V and J genes are TRBV5-1 and TRBJ1-2; D might be TRBD1 (5 bases). V was cut by 6 bases and J by 4 bases, with 19 bases left in between. From germline, CDR1 is SGHRS and CDR2 YFSETQ. This CDR3 comprises 15 residues. For the CDR3, the DNA is TGCGCCAGCAAAGATCGGGGCGGCGATGGCTATGGCTACACCTTC. It is translated as CASKDRGGDGYGYTF.

The chain employs TRBV20-1 and TRBJ2-7, with a tentative D call TRBD1 (5 bases). Trimming stripped 2 bases from V and 4 bases from J, with 6 bases between. There are 11 residues in the CDR3. The V gene's germline CDR1 is DFQATT and CDR2 SNEGSKA (reference sequence). The CDR3 reads CSARRTYEQYF. The CDR3 bases are TGCAGTGCTAGAAGGACATACGAGCAGTACTTC.

This clonotype has more than one count but fewer than ten. The chain has TRBV30 and TRBJ2-5, with 7 nucleotides matching TRBD1. Losses at the gene ends were 1 base for V and 4 bases for J; bases not matched to a gene: 3. Germline-derived CDR1 and CDR2 are GTSNPN and SVGIG (reference sequence). CDR3 length: 13 amino acids. CDR3 region: CAWSAGGGETQYF. DNA of the CDR3: TGTGCCTGGAGTGCAGGGGGTGGAGAGACCCAGTACTTC.

The chain combines TRBV15 with TRBJ2-5; D ambiguous. The germline gives CDR1 LNHNV, CDR2 YYDKDF (reference sequence). The V end was cut by 5 bases, the J end by 4 bases, with 11 bases between. This CDR3 is 13 amino acids long. This CDR3 is CATSGRTRETQYF. For the CDR3, the DNA is TGTGCCACCAGCGGCCGAACCCGAGAGACCCAGTACTTC.

V is TRBV20-1 and J is TRBJ2-3, with D unresolved. V lost 4 bases and J 1 base, leaving 12 bases between the germline ends. This CDR3 contains 14 residues. Germline loops: CDR1 DFQATT, CDR2 SNEGSKA (reference sequence). The CDR3 spells CSAIHGSGTDTQYF. CDR3 sequence (DNA): TGCAGTGCTATTCACGGGTCGGGCACAGATACGCAGTATTTT.

This clonotype was recorded at least ten times. The rearrangement uses TRBV10-2 and TRBJ1-3; a weak D match, TRBD1 (6 bases). CDR1 is WSHSY, CDR2 SAAADI, per germline. CDR3 length: 15 amino acids. Trimming removed 8 bases from V and 0 bases from J, with 14 bases in between. The chain's CDR3 is CASGLGGISGNTIYF. The CDR3 nucleotides read TGCGCCAGCGGCCTGGGGGGCATCTCTGGAAACACCATATATTTT.

This clonotype was seen repeatedly, ten times or more. The CDR3 loop is CASSTDEGARSSYNEQFF. CDR3 bases: TGTGCCAGCAGTACAGACGAGGGGGCTAGGAGCTCCTACAATGAGCAGTTCTTC. The chain is built from TRBV27 and TRBJ2-1, with TRBD1 matching 7 bases. CDR1 MNHEY and CDR2 SMNVEV come from the germline V gene (reference sequence). This CDR3 is built from 18 residues. After removal of 5 bases from V and 0 bases from J, the junction contained 13 bases not matched to a gene.

A few counts support this clonotype. The CDR3 sequence: CASSPGGPGYNEQFF. In nucleotides, the CDR3 is TGTGCCAGCAGCCCTGGGGGGCCGGGATACAATGAGCAGTTCTTC. V is TRBV11-3 and J is TRBJ2-1; the D gene could be TRBD1 or TRBD2 (6 bases each). CDR1 is SGHNT, CDR2 YENEEA, per germline. The CDR3 length is 15 residues. Trimming took 5 bases from V and 4 from J, leaving 15 bases between them.

The rearrangement links TRBV6-1 to TRBJ2-4; D perhaps matches TRBD1 (8 bases). V shed 6 bases and J shed 2 bases, with 14 bases lying between them. This CDR3 comprises 15 residues. Germline values: CDR1 MNHNS, CDR2 SASEGT. CDR3: CASRRQGTTKNIQYF. The CDR3 DNA reads TGTGCCAGCAGACGACAGGGGACTACCAAAAACATTCAGTACTTC.